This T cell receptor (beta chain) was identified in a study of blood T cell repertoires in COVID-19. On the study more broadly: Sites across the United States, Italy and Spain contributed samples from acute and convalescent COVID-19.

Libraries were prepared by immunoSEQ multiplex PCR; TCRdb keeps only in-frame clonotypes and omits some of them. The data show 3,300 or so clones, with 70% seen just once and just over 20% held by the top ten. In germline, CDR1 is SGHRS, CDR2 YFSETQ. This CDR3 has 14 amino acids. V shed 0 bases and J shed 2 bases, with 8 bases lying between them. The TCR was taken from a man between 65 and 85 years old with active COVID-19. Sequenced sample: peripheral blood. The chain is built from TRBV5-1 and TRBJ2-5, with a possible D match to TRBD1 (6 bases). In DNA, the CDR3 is TGCGCCAGCAGCTTGGTTACAGGGCAAGAGACCCAGTACTTC. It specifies CASSLVTGQETQYF.